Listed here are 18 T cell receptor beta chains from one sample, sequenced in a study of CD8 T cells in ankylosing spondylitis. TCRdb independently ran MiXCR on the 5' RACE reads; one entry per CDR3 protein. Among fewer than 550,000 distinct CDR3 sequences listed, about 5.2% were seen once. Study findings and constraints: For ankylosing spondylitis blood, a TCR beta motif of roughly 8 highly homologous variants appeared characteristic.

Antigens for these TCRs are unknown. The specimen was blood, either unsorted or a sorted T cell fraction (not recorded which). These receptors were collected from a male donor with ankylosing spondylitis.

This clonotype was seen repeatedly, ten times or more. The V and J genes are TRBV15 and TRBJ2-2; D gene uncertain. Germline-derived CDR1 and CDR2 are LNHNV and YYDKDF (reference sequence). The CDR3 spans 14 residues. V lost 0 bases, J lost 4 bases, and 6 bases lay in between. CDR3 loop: CATSRDQSTGELFF. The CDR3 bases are TGTGCCACCAGCAGAGATCAAAGCACCGGGGAGCTGTTTTTT.

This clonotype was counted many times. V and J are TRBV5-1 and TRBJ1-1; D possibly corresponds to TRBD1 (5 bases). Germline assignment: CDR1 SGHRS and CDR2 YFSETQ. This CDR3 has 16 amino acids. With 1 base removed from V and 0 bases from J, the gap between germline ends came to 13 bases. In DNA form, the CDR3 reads TGCGCCAGCAGCTTGATTGGAGGGGCTGTGAACACTGAAGCTTTCTTT. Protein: CASSLIGGAVNTEAFF.

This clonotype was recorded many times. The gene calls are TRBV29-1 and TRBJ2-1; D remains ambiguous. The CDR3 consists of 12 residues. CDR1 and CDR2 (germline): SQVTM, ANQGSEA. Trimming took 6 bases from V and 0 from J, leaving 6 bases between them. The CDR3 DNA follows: TGCAGCGTATCGCCCTCCTACAATGAGCAGTTCTTC. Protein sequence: CSVSPSYNEQFF.

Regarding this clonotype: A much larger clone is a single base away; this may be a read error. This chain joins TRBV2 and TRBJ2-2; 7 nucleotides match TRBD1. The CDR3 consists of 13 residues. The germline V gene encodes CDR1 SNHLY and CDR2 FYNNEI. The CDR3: CASSDRETGDLFF. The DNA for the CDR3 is TGTGCCAGCAGCGACAGGGAAACCGGGGACCTGTTTTTT.

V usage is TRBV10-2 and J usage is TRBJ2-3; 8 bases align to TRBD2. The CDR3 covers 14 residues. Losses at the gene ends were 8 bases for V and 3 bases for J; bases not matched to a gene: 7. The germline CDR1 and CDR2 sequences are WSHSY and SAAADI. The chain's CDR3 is CASEKAGVTDTQYF. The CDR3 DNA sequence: TGCGCCAGCGAGAAAGCGGGAGTGACAGATACGCAGTATTTT.

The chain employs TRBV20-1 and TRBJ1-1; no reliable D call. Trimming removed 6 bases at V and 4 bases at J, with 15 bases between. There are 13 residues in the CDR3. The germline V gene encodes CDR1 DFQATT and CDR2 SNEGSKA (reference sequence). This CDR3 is CSAGPTRTTEAFF. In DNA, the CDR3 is TGCAGTGCCGGACCTACCAGGACCACTGAAGCTTTCTTT.

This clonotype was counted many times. The CDR3: CATSNGQGGDEQFF. DNA for the CDR3: TGTGCCACCAGCAACGGACAGGGTGGCGATGAGCAGTTCTTC. The J gene is TRBJ2-1, the V gene TRBV15; 8 nucleotides match TRBD1. J was trimmed by 8 bases and V by 4 bases; bases with no gene match: 7. This CDR3 has 14 residues. CDR1 is LNHNV and CDR2 is YYDKDF in the germline V gene (reference sequence).

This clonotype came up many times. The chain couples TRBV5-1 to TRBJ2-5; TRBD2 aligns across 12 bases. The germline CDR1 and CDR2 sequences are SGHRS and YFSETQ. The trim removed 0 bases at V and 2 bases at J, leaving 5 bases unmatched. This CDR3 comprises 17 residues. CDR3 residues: CASSLGLAGVWQETQYF. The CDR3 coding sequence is TGCGCCAGCAGCTTGGGACTAGCGGGAGTTTGGCAAGAGACCCAGTACTTC.

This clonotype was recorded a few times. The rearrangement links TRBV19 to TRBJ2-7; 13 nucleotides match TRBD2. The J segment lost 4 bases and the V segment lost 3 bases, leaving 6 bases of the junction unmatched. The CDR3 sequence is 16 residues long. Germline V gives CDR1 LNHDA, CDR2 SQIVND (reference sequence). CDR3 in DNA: TGTGCCAGTAGTATCTCGGGACTAGCGGGACCTTACGAGCAGTACTTC. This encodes CASSISGLAGPYEQYF.

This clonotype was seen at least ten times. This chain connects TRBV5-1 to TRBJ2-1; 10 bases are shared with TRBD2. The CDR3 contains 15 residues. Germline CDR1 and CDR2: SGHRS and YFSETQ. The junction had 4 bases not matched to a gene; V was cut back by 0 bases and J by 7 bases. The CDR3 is CASSLVLTSGNEQFF. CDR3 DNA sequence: TGCGCCAGCAGCTTGGTCCTGACTAGCGGGAATGAGCAGTTCTTC.

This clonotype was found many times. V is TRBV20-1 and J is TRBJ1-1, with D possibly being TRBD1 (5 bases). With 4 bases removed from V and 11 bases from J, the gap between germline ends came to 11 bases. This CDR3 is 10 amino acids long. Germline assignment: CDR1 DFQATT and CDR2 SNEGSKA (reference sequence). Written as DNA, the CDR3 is TGCAGTGCTACTCTAAACAGGGCTTTCTTT. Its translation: CSATLNRAFF.

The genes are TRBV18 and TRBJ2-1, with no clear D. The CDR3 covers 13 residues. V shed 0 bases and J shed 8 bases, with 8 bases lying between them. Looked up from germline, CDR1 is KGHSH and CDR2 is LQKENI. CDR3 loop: CASSPPLGYEQFF. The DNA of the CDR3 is TGTGCCAGCTCACCACCTCTGGGCTATGAGCAGTTCTTC.

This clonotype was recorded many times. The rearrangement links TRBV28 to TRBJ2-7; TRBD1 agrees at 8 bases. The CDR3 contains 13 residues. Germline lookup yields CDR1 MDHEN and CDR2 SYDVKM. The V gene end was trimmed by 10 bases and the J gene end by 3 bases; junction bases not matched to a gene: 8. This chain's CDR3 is CATRDRSIYEQYF. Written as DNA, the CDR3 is TGTGCCACCCGGGACAGGTCTATCTACGAGCAGTACTTC.

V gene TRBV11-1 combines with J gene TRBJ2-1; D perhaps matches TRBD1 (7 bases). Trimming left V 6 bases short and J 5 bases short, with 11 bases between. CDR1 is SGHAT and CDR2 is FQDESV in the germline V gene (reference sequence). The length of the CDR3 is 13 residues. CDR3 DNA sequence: TGTGCCAGCAGTGCGGGACAGCACAATGAGCAGTTCTTC. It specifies CASSAGQHNEQFF.

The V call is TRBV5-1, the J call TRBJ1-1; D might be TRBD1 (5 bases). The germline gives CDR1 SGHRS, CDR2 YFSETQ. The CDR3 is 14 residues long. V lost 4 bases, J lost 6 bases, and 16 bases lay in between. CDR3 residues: CASSERGTGPEAFF. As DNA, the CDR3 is TGCGCCAGCAGCGAACGTGGGACCGGACCTGAAGCTTTCTTT. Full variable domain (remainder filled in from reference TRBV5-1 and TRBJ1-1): KAGVTQTPRYLIKTRGQQVTLSCSPISGHRSVSWYQQTPGQGLQFLFEYFSETQRNKGNFPGRFSGRQFSNSRSEMNVSTLELGDSALYLCASSERGTGPEAFFGQGTRLTVV.

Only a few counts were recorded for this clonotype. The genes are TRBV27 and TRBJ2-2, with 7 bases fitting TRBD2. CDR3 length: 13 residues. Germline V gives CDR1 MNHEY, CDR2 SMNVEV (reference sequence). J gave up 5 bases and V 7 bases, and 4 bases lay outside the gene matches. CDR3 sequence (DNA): TGTGCCAGCACCGCAGCGGGAACCGGGGAGCTGTTTTTT. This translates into CASTAAGTGELFF.

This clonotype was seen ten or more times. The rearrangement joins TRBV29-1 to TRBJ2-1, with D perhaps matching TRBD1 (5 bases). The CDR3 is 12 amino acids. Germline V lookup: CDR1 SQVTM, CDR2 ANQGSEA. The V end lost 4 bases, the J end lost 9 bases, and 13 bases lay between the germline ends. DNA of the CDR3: TGCAGCGTTGCGGACAAGCCGAGTGAGCAGTTCTTC. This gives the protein CSVADKPSEQFF.

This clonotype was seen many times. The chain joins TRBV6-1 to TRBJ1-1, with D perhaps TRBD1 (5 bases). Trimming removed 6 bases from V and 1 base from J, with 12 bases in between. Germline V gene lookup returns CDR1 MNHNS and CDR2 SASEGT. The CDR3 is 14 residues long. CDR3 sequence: CASRGLGPNTEAFF. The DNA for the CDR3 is TGTGCCAGCAGGGGCCTGGGGCCGAACACTGAAGCTTTCTTT.